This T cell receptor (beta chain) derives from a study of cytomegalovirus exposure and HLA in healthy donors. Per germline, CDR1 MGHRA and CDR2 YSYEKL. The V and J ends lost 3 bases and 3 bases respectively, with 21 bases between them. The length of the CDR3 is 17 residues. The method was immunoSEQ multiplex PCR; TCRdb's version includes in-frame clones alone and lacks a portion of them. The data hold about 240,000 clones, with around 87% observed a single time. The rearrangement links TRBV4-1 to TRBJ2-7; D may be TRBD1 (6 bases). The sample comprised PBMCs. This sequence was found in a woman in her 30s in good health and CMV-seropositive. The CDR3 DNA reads TGCGCCAGCAGCCAGGGTGATGCAGGGACAATCTACTACGAGCAGTACTTC. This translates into CASSQGDAGTIYYEQYF.